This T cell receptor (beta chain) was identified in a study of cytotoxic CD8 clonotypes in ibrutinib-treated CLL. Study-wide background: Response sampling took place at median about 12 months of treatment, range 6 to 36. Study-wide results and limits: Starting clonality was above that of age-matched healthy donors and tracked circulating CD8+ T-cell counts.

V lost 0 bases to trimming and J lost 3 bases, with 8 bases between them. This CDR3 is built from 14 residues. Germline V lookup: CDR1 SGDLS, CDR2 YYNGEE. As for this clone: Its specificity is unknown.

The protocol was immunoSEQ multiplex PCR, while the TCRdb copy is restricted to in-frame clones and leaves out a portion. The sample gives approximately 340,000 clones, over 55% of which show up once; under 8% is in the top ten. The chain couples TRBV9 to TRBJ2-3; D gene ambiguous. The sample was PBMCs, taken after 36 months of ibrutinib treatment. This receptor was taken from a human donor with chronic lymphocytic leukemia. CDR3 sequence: CASSVGVVTDTQYF. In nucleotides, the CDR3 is TGTGCCAGCAGCGTAGGGGTAGTGACAGATACGCAGTATTTT.